A selection of T cell receptor beta chains follows, all from one sample in a study of T cell responses to AZD1222 COVID-19 vaccine. Profiling relied on immunoSEQ multiplex PCR, and the TCRdb table lists in-frame clones only, not all of them. The data show roughly 150,000 clones, less than 95% seen once. Sequencing used peripheral blood, obtained 28 days after the second AZD1222 dose. These receptors originate from an adult who received the AZD1222 COVID-19 vaccine. CDR3s include the opening cysteine and the closing phenylalanine or tryptophan. A D gene is named only where the DNA matches it firmly. The listing skips clone size in some rows; elsewhere it reads once, few, many or a size class.

D	size	length	V	J	CDR3	DNA
.	.	13	TRBV30	TRBJ1-3	CAWSRRSGNTIYF	TGTGCCTGGAGTAGGCGCTCTGGAAACACCATATATTTT
.	.	17	TRBV21-1	TRBJ1-1	CASSIRTGKNLSTEAFF	TGTGCCAGCAGCATAAGGACAGGGAAAAATTTGTCCACTGAAGCTTTCTTT
.	.	15	TRBV6-5	TRBJ1-3	CASSYQVGSGNTIYF	TGTGCCAGCAGTTACCAGGTTGGGTCTGGAAACACCATATATTTT
TRBD1	.	13	TRBV12-3/TRBV12-4	TRBJ2-7	CASSRDRGHEQYF	TGTGCCAGCAGCCGGGACAGGGGGCACGAGCAGTACTTC
.	.	16	TRBV11-2	TRBJ1-4	CASSPRAGGLGEKLFF	TGTGCCAGCAGCCCAAGGGCTGGGGGGCTAGGGGAAAAACTGTTTTTT
TRBD1	.	13	TRBV27	TRBJ2-7	CASSPHYRGMQYF	TGTGCCAGCAGTCCCCATTACAGGGGCATGCAGTACTTC
.	.	14	TRBV27	TRBJ2-5	CASSPTWGKETQYF	TGTGCCAGCAGTCCCACCTGGGGAAAAGAGACCCAGTACTTC
TRBD2	.	15	TRBV4-1	TRBJ2-1	CASSLVGSGANEQFF	TGCGCCAGCAGCCTAGTTGGTAGCGGGGCCAATGAGCAGTTCTTC
TRBD1	.	16	TRBV6-6	TRBJ2-3	CASSPNNRGRTDTQYF	TGTGCCAGCAGCCCAAATAACAGGGGGCGCACAGATACGCAGTATTTT
.	.	13	TRBV5-1	TRBJ2-2	CASSSGVPGELFF	TGCGCCAGCAGCTCCGGGGTTCCCGGGGAGCTGTTTTTT
.	.	13	TRBV18	TRBJ2-3	CASSPPSTDTQYF	TGTGCCAGCTCACCACCAAGCACAGATACGCAGTATTTT
TRBD1	.	13	TRBV28	TRBJ1-3	CASAGGTGNTIYF	TGTGCCAGCGCAGGGGGCACTGGAAACACCATATATTTT
.	.	15	TRBV20-1	TRBJ2-1	CSASDWRTLYNEQFF	TGCAGTGCTAGTGATTGGCGGACCCTTTACAATGAGCAGTTCTTC
TRBD1	.	15	TRBV7-3	TRBJ2-5	CASSLSPGQGETQYF	TGTGCCAGCAGCTTATCCCCCGGACAGGGGGAGACCCAGTACTTC
.	.	14	TRBV4-3	TRBJ1-1	CASSQDLGNTEAFF	TGCGCCAGCAGCCAAGACCTCGGGAACACTGAAGCTTTCTTT
.	.	11	TRBV2	TRBJ2-7	CATRKGYEQYF	TGTGCCACCCGAAAAGGGTACGAGCAGTACTTC
.	.	15	TRBV3-1/TRBV3-2	TRBJ1-4	CASSQGYGAREKLFF	TGTGCCAGCAGCCAAGGATATGGGGCAAGGGAAAAACTGTTTTTT
.	.	15	TRBV4-3	TRBJ1-2	CASSPQVVGDYGYTF	TGCGCCAGCAGCCCTCAGGTGGTAGGGGACTATGGCTACACCTTC
TRBD1	.	15	TRBV28	TRBJ1-2	CASSLSAGGGYGYTF	TGTGCCAGCAGTTTATCGGCAGGGGGCGGCTATGGCTACACCTTC
.	.	15	TRBV28	TRBJ2-7	CASSFEDSIFYEQYF	TGTGCCAGCAGTTTCGAGGACAGCATATTCTACGAGCAGTACTTC
TRBD1	.	16	TRBV6-4	TRBJ1-5	CASAKSRTGSIQPQHF	TGTGCCAGCGCCAAAAGCCGGACAGGGAGCATTCAGCCCCAGCATTTT
.	.	12	TRBV30	TRBJ1-4	CAWSGGGEKLFF	TGTGCCTGGAGTGGGGGGGGTGAAAAACTGTTTTTT
.	.	15	TRBV5-6	TRBJ1-2	CASSLRSRDNYGYTF	TGTGCCAGCAGCTTGAGGTCCAGAGACAACTATGGCTACACCTTC
.	.	13	TRBV19	TRBJ2-5	CASHGAGEETQYF	TGTGCCAGTCACGGGGCAGGTGAAGAGACCCAGTACTTC
.	.	17	TRBV2	TRBJ1-5	CASSRAGQSYSNQPQHF	TGTGCCAGCAGTAGGGCAGGCCAAAGTTATAGCAATCAGCCCCAGCATTTT
.	.	14	TRBV15	TRBJ1-4	CATRRTGAWEKLFF	TGTGCCACCAGAAGGACCGGAGCCTGGGAAAAACTGTTTTTT
TRBD1	.	14	TRBV29-1	TRBJ2-1	CSVDRQGAGNEQFF	TGCAGCGTTGATAGACAGGGGGCAGGTAATGAGCAGTTCTTC
.	.	13	TRBV15	TRBJ2-1	CATSREYNDEQFF	TGTGCCACCAGCAGGGAATACAATGATGAGCAGTTCTTC
TRBD2	.	13	TRBV11-2	TRBJ2-7	CASSSLAEGEQYF	TGTGCCAGCAGCTCTCTAGCGGAGGGCGAGCAGTACTTC
TRBD1	.	15	TRBV6-5	TRBJ1-5	CASRQMGTGDQPQHF	TGTGCCAGCAGACAAATGGGGACAGGGGATCAGCCCCAGCATTTT
.	once	15	TRBV28	TRBJ1-1	CASSPGGRRGTEAFF	TGTGCCAGCAGCCCTGGGGGCAGGCGTGGCACTGAAGCTTTCTTT
TRBD1	.	14	TRBV11-1	TRBJ1-1	CASSSTGAGTEAFF	TGTGCCAGCAGCTCGACAGGGGCGGGAACTGAAGCTTTCTTT
TRBD1	.	15	TRBV23-1	TRBJ1-4	CARYHSSARGEKLFF	TGCGCCAGGTACCATTCGTCGGCCAGGGGGGAAAAACTGTTTTTT
.	.	15	TRBV7-2	TRBJ2-6	CASSTGRKRANVLTF	TGTGCCAGCAGCACAGGCCGGAAAAGGGCCAACGTCCTGACTTTC
.	.	14	TRBV28	TRBJ1-4	CASSLGGTNEKLFF	TGTGCCAGCAGTTTAGGGGGCACTAATGAAAAACTGTTTTTT
.	.	12	TRBV3-1/TRBV3-2	TRBJ1-1	CASSQGVYEAFF	TGTGCCAGCAGCCAGGGGGTTTATGAAGCTTTCTTT
.	.	15	TRBV18	TRBJ1-3	CASSPPGPGTNTIYF	TGTGCCAGCTCACCACCGGGTCCAGGGACAAACACCATATATTTT
.	.	14	TRBV19	TRBJ2-7	CASSLSKVTYEQYF	TGTGCCAGTAGTTTAAGTAAAGTCACCTACGAGCAGTACTTC
.	.	14	TRBV28	TRBJ1-2	CATTKQYSNYGYTF	TGTGCCACTACGAAGCAGTACTCTAACTATGGCTACACCTTC
.	.	15	TRBV9	TRBJ2-3	CASSVVGGRTDTQYF	TGTGCCAGCAGCGTAGTTGGGGGGAGGACAGATACGCAGTATTTT
TRBD1	.	16	TRBV5-1	TRBJ1-3	CASSRVDRGHGNTIYF	TGCGCCAGCAGCCGCGTGGACAGGGGGCATGGAAACACCATATATTTT
.	.	17	TRBV21-1	TRBJ2-1	CASSKGDRGLSYNEQFF	TGTGCCAGCAGCAAAGGGGACAGGGGTTTATCCTACAATGAGCAGTTCTTC
TRBD1	.	15	TRBV5-4	TRBJ1-2	CASSLVAGGNYGYTF	TGTGCCAGCAGCTTGGTGGCAGGGGGCAACTATGGCTACACCTTC
.	.	16	TRBV5-5	TRBJ1-6	CASSLTRSSYNSPLHF	TGTGCCAGCAGCTTGACGAGAAGCTCCTATAATTCACCCCTCCACTTT
.	once	11	TRBV27	TRBJ2-7	CASSSNYEQYF	TGTGCCAGCAGCAGTAACTACGAGCAGTACTTC